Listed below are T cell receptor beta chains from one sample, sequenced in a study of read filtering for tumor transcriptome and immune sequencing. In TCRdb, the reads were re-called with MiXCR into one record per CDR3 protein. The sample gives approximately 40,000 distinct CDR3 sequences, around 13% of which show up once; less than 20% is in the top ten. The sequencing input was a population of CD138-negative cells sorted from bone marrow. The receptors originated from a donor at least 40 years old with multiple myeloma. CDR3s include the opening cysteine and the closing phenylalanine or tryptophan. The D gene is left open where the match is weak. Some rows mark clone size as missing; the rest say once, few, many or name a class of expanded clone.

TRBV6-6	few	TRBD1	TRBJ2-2	CASSRQGYTGELFF	TGTGCCAGCAGTCGACAGGGTTACACCGGGGAGCTGTTTTTT
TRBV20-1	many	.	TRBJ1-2	CSARDRGSYGYTF	TGCAGTGCTAGAGATCGGGGGTCTTATGGCTACACCTTC
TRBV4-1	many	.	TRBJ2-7	CASSQEDFRYEQYF	TGCGCCAGCAGCCAAGAGGACTTTCGCTACGAGCAGTACTTC
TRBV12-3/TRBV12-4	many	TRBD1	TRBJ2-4	CASRMDRGSQNIQYF	TGTGCCAGCAGGATGGACAGGGGAAGTCAAAACATTCAGTACTTC
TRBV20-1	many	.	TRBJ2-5	CSARDEWPRGETQYF	TGCAGTGCTAGAGATGAGTGGCCCCGTGGAGAGACCCAGTACTTC
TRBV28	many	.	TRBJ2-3	CASSSVLDADTQYF	TGTGCCAGCAGCTCGGTTCTAGACGCAGATACGCAGTATTTT
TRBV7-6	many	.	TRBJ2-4	CASSPQGGKNIQYF	TGTGCCAGCAGCCCACAGGGAGGCAAAAACATTCAGTACTTC
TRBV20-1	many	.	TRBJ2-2	CSARAGGVNTGELFF	TGCAGTGCTAGAGCTGGCGGGGTAAACACCGGGGAGCTGTTTTTT
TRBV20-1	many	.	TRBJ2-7	CSAPGLFTYEQYF	TGCAGTGCTCCGGGCCTCTTTACCTACGAGCAGTACTTC
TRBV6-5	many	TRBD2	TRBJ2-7	CASSLGLAYEQYF	TGTGCCAGCAGTCTCGGACTAGCCTACGAGCAGTACTTC
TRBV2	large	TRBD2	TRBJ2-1	CASRGTSGGVSSYNEQFF	TGTGCCAGCCGTGGGACTAGCGGGGGGGTGAGCTCCTACAATGAGCAGTTCTTC
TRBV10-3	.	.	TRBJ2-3	CAISGVGTDTQYF	TGTGCCATCAGTGGGGTAGGCACAGATACGCAGTATTTT
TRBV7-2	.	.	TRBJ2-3	CASSFGPLGDTQYF	TGTGCCAGCAGCTTTGGGCCCTTAGGGGATACGCAGTATTTT
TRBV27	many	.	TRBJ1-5	CASSLLNQPQHF	TGTGCCAGCAGTTTACTCAATCAGCCCCAGCATTTT
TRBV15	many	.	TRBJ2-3	CATSERGAVDTQYF	TGTGCCACCAGCGAGAGAGGGGCAGTAGATACGCAGTATTTT
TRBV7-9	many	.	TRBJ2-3	CASSLAETADTQYF	TGTGCCAGCAGCTTAGCGGAGACGGCAGATACGCAGTATTTT
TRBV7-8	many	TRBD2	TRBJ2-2	CASSLASGGITGELFF	TGTGCCAGCAGCTTAGCTAGCGGGGGGATAACCGGGGAGCTGTTTTTT
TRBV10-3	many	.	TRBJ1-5	CAISESTEQPQHF	TGTGCCATCAGTGAGTCGACTGAACAGCCCCAGCATTTT
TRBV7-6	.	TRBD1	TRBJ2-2	CASSFHDRGAPGELFF	TGTGCCAGCAGCTTCCACGACAGGGGGGCCCCCGGGGAGCTGTTTTTT